This T cell receptor beta chain was identified during a study of T cells in narcolepsy. Study in general: Enrolled donors included narcolepsy type 1 or type 2 patients and healthy controls. Study results and caveats: Reportedly, autoreactive clonotypes were serially detected in patients' blood but not controls'. In some patient and control memory CD4+ samples, autoreactive clones were absent. HCRT-specific and TRIB2-specific autoreactive clonotypes appeared among same-patient CSF and blood CD4+ clonotypes.

On this clone: What it binds is not known.

Clones were read by immunoSEQ multiplex PCR, and TCRdb kept only the in-frame ones, dropping some. The repertoire holds approximately 35,000 clones, with roughly nine tenths as singletons. V shed 4 bases and J 1 base; nucleotides not matched to a gene: 9. Germline loops: CDR1 ENHRY, CDR2 SYGVKD. The CDR3 is 16 residues long. The sample taken for sequencing was CD45RA- memory CD4+ T cells from PBMCs. This TCR was recovered from a human donor with narcolepsy. The rearrangement joins TRBV10-3 to TRBJ2-7; 8 bases match TRBD1. CDR3 sequence: CAISAGGQGGSYEQYF. Written as DNA, the CDR3 is TGTGCCATCAGTGCCGGTGGACAGGGAGGTTCCTACGAGCAGTACTTC.